The next 2 T cell receptor beta chains were all read from a single sample in a study of T cell responses to AZD1222 COVID-19 vaccine. This table comes from immunoSEQ multiplex PCR, and its TCRdb copy is limited to in-frame clones, with some not included. The sample lists about 76,000 clones, 70% to 80% occurring once. The material sequenced was peripheral blood, taken 28 days after the second dose of the MenACWY control vaccine. The origin of the receptors is an adult who received the MenACWY meningococcal vaccine as a control.

As for this clone: This same CDR3 is encoded by further DNA sequences in the sample. In DNA form, the CDR3 reads TGTGCCTGGAGTGTAGGTTACTCTGGAAACACCATATATTTT. Translating gives CAWSVGYSGNTIYF. The rearrangement joins TRBV30 to TRBJ1-3; no reliable D call. Germline loops: CDR1 GTSNPN, CDR2 SVGIG (reference sequence). V shed 0 bases and J shed 0 bases, with 6 bases lying between them. This CDR3 comprises 14 residues.

V gene TRBV28 combines with J gene TRBJ2-1, with 8 bases fitting TRBD2. The V gene end was trimmed by 7 bases and the J gene end by 5 bases; junction bases not matched to a gene: 13. Per the germline V gene, CDR1 is MDHEN and CDR2 is SYDVKM. The CDR3 length is 16 residues. This CDR3 reads CASTTMVSGSHNEQFF. The CDR3, as DNA: TGTGCCAGCACTACCATGGTGAGCGGGAGCCACAATGAGCAGTTCTTC.